This T cell receptor (beta chain) was obtained from a study of blood T cell repertoires in COVID-19. Study in general: Acute and convalescent COVID-19 samples came from the United States, Italy and Spain. PBMCs, B-cell-depleted T cells, or T cells were the source of the cDNA or gDNA that made up the material.

Authors' processing steps: Amplified reference gene primers provided the basis for estimating nucleated cell counts. Sequenced by immunoSEQ multiplex PCR; TCRdb stores in-frame clones only, minus some. V, J and clone size reflect that table, while D and trimming were determined from the DNA. The data show roughly 63,000 clones, with around four fifths seen just once and over 10% held by the top ten. V was pared by 2 bases and J by 7 bases, with 11 bases between. CDR3 length equals 13 residues. Per germline, CDR1 MNHEY and CDR2 SVGAGI. This sequence originates from an elderly man with acute or convalescent COVID-19. Source material: peripheral blood. The J gene is TRBJ1-1, the V gene TRBV6-5; a possible D gene is TRBD1 (5 bases). This CDR3 is CASSYARQNEAFF. The CDR3 DNA reads as TGTGCCAGCAGTTACGCTCGACAGAATGAAGCTTTCTTT.